The T cell receptor beta chain described here comes from a study of shared clonotypes between healthy human individuals (dated by TCRdb to 2018 to 2021). Background for the entire study: A few men and a couple of women, aged 18 to 49 years, made up the cohort. To estimate repertoire size and how much clonotype sharing occurs between individuals, the study deeply sequenced the blood TCR repertoires of about 5 healthy adults. For each donor, CD4 naive and CD4 memory were each given three plates, CD8 naive was given two plates, and CD8 memory was given one plate. Libraries were prepared and TCR repertoires were sequenced by different laboratories using diverse techniques, in order to increase sequencing depth and limit assay-specific biases. Leukapheresis yielded between about 0.8 and 9.5 billion PBMCs per donor. Study-wide findings and limitations: Sampling was restricted to blood, and TCR repertoires in tissue are likely to differ from TCR repertoires in blood. The small number of donors limited the genetic and exposure-history diversity represented. Clonotypes shared by all four sorted-subset donors showed higher generation probabilities than non-shared clonotypes. Naive subsets generally had larger estimated clonotype richness than memory subsets did. Based on pairwise subsampling, the degree of clonotype sharing among donors was expected to be affected by sequencing depth. Sharing across several donors was observed for around 4.8% of naive CD4, over 3% of naive CD8, 2% to 2.5% of memory CD4, and about 0.39% of memory CD8 clonotypes. Even with the large sequencing depth, rarefaction of the sorted-subset datasets indicated that sequencing was incomplete.

Donors were healthy HIV-negative adults with no recently reported acute infections or vaccinations. Every donor was a Caucasian adult living in Nashville, Tennessee, USA. CD4+ T cells were enriched by magnetic negative selection, after which naive cells were positively selected on CD45RA and the negative fraction was taken as the memory subset. Blood was obtained by leukapheresis, after which PBMCs were separated by Ficoll-Histopaque density gradient centrifugation and cryopreserved in liquid nitrogen vapor phase. Purity and quantity of every magnetically sorted T cell population were checked by analytical flow cytometry. Each sorted fraction had its genomic DNA isolated and then quantified by UV absorbance on a Nanodrop 2000c. Taken from the germline V gene, the CDR1 and CDR2 loops are SGHDT and YYEEEE. The junction shows trimming of 0 bases on V and 8 bases on J, plus 15 bases between the germline ends. The CDR3 sequence holds 15 residues, the cysteine and phenylalanine included. Here the CDR3 DNA is all that survives: 45 bases in frame from base 1.

Regarding this clone: Its antigen specificity is not known. Base qualities are not at hand, and no much larger clone is one base apart.

Using the deep immunoSEQ assay, multiplex PCR amplified TCR CDR3 regions from genomic DNA. Extracted genomic DNA from each cell subset was spread evenly across all wells of several immunoSEQ 96-well plates, with each plate serving as a replicate. For sorted subsets, each replicate PCR was loaded with 200 to 250 ng genomic DNA, equivalent to 32,000 or so T cell genomes. Purified libraries were measured with a Qubit 3.0 fluorometer, size-checked on a Bioanalyzer 2100, and measured again with the KAPA Library Quantification kit. Every immunoSEQ 96-well plate was sequenced on a separate single-read 150-cycle Illumina NextSeq 550 flow cell. In the paper's pipeline: Because the immunoSEQ output held only junctional sequences and lacked quality scores, the filtering could not match the filtering applied to full-length reads. To assign V/J genes and CDR3, sequences were annotated against IMGT germline references using PyIR, a Python wrapper for IgBLAST v1.9. Reads were filtered out if the reads had weak V/J assignments (E-value above 1e-6), no CDR3, stop codons, out-of-frame junctions, or ambiguous translated residues. V3J clonotypes were defined as sequences sharing the same inferred V gene, J gene, and CDR3 amino acid sequence. The percentage overlap between two repertoires was calculated by dividing the number of shared unique clonotypes by the size of the smaller repertoire. Repertoire richness was assessed with RTK rarefaction, the Chao1 estimator, and Recon v2.1 estimates of unobserved clonotypes. For all TCRbeta clonotypes obtained by the gDNA method from a few donors, generation probabilities were computed with OLGA. TCRdb took over this immuneACCESS table, retaining in-frame rearrangements with V and J assigned. Such tables are incomplete; in checked studies, under half of the missing clones stem from an unresolved V gene, and the remainder is unexplained. V and J calls and clone size follow that table, whereas D and trimming were derived from the DNA. Counted in this sample were about 2.3 million clones; about 90% of them appeared once. In total, the top ten clones hold 0.3% to 0.4% of the sample.

Recombination joined TRBV5-6 with TRBJ2-4, and perhaps TRBD2 as D gene, on 6 matching bases. Sequenced sample: naive CD4+ T cells from PBMCs. The label giving this sample's cell subset or site can be read as: CD45RA+ positively selected. The sequence was obtained from a young man in good health. Some clones in this sample may be carry-over from other donors' samples. CDR3 sequence: CASSLVVYSGDIQYF. The base sequence is TGTGCCAGCAGCTTGGTAGTGTACTCGGGGGACATTCAGTACTTC. Where the CDR3 stops, the reference TRBV5-6 and TRBJ2-4 genes take over; the full variable domain is DAGVTQSPTHLIKTRGQQVTLRCSPKSGHDTVSWYQQALGQGPQFIFQYYEEEERQRGNFPDRFSGHQFPNYSSELNVNALLLGDSALYLCASSLVVYSGDIQYFGAGTRLSVL.